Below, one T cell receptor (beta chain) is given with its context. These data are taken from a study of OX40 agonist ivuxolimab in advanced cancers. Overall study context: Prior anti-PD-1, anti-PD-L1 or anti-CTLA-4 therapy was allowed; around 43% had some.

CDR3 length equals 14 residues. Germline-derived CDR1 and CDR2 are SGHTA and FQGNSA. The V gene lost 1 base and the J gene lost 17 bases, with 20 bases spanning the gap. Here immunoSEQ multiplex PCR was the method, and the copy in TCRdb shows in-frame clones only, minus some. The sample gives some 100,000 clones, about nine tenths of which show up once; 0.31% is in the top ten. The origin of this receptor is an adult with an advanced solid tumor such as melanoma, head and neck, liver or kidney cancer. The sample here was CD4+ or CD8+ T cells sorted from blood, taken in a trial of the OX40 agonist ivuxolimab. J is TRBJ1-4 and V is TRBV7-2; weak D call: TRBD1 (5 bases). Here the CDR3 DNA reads TGTGCCAGCAGCTTAGTCTCGGGGGACGCTGGGTTTTTTTTT. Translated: CASSLVSGDAGFFF.